The rows below give T cell receptor beta chains drawn from one sample of a study of blood T cell repertoires in COVID-19. The protocol was immunoSEQ multiplex PCR, while the TCRdb copy is restricted to in-frame clones and leaves out a portion. The table lists tens of thousands of clones, 65% to 90% of them singletons. Material for sequencing was peripheral blood. The receptor set was obtained from a human donor in a cohort sampled during active COVID-19. Both conserved end residues are part of each CDR3. D genes are given only for firm matches. Not all rows give a size; the values are once, few, many and, for expanded clones, a class.

clone_size,v_call,j_call,d_call,cdr3_aa,cdr3_nt
.,TRBV30,TRBJ2-7,TRBD1,CAWSLGQGSYEQYF,TGTGCCTGGAGTCTGGGACAGGGGTCCTACGAGCAGTACTTC
.,TRBV19,TRBJ2-7,TRBD2,CASSRDYSYEQYF,TGTGCCAGTAGTAGGGACTACTCCTACGAGCAGTACTTC
once,TRBV5-4,TRBJ2-1,TRBD2,CASSLGGTSGNEQFF,TGTGCCAGCAGCCTCGGGGGGACTAGCGGGAATGAGCAGTTCTTC
.,TRBV11-3,TRBJ2-1,TRBD2,CASSPRLAAYNEQFF,TGTGCCAGCAGCCCCCGACTAGCGGCCTACAATGAGCAGTTCTTC
few,TRBV19,TRBJ2-5,TRBD2,CASSPPGLAAQETQYF,TGTGCCAGTAGTCCGCCGGGACTAGCGGCACAAGAGACCCAGTACTTC
once,TRBV7-2,TRBJ2-7,TRBD1,CASSLQGAYEQYF,TGTGCCAGCAGCTTACAGGGGGCCTACGAGCAGTACTTC
.,TRBV2,TRBJ2-7,TRBD2,CASCRSLAGVDEQYF,TGTGCCAGCTGTCGAAGCCTAGCGGGAGTAGACGAGCAGTACTTC
.,TRBV6-2/TRBV6-3,TRBJ2-5,.,CASSYLGQQETQYF,TGTGCCAGCAGTTACCTTGGACAGCAAGAGACCCAGTACTTC
.,TRBV7-9,TRBJ1-6,.,CASSLGPGGNSPLHF,TGTGCCAGCAGCTTAGGGCCCGGAGGAAATTCACCCCTCCACTTT
.,TRBV19,TRBJ2-3,.,CASSIEASLSTDTQYF,TGTGCCAGTAGTATAGAGGCTAGCCTTAGCACAGATACGCAGTATTTT
.,TRBV10-3,TRBJ2-1,TRBD2,CAISEHTSGKVNEQFF,TGTGCCATCAGTGAGCATACTAGCGGGAAGGTCAATGAGCAGTTCTTC
.,TRBV5-4,TRBJ2-7,TRBD1,CASSVTGSSYEQYF,TGTGCCAGCAGCGTGACAGGGAGCTCCTACGAGCAGTACTTC
few,TRBV7-2,TRBJ2-2,.,CASSVDLAWTGELFF,TGTGCCAGCAGCGTCGATCTAGCGTGGACCGGGGAGCTGTTTTTT
.,TRBV19,TRBJ2-1,TRBD1,CASSAVTGGFNEQFF,TGTGCCAGTAGCGCGGTGACAGGGGGCTTCAATGAGCAGTTCTTC
.,TRBV5-4,TRBJ2-2,TRBD2,CASSLGLAGDGNTGELFF,TGTGCCAGCAGCTTGGGACTAGCGGGAGACGGGAACACCGGGGAGCTGTTTTTT
.,TRBV6-2/TRBV6-3,TRBJ2-7,.,CASSYSRREGAYEQYF,TGTGCCAGCAGTTACTCGCGGCGGGAAGGTGCCTACGAGCAGTACTTC
.,TRBV7-9,TRBJ1-3,TRBD1,CASSPGQGASSGNTIYF,TGTGCCAGCAGCCCGGGACAGGGGGCGAGCTCTGGAAACACCATATATTTT
.,TRBV28,TRBJ2-5,.,CASNYGTEETQYF,TGTGCCAGCAATTACGGTACAGAAGAGACCCAGTACTTC
.,TRBV7-2,TRBJ1-2,TRBD1,CASSTRTGDGYTF,TGTGCCAGCAGCACTAGGACAGGGGATGGCTACACCTTC
.,TRBV28,TRBJ1-6,.,CASSGTSPLHF,TGTGCCAGCTCGGGTACTTCACCCCTCCACTTT
.,TRBV7-8,TRBJ2-7,.,CASSALFGLNYEQYF,TGTGCCAGCAGCGCCCTGTTTGGGCTCAACTACGAGCAGTACTTC
.,TRBV11-2,TRBJ2-5,TRBD2,CASSPLAGEETQYF,TGTGCCAGCAGCCCGCTAGCGGGTGAGGAGACCCAGTACTTC
.,TRBV12-3/TRBV12-4,TRBJ1-1,.,CASSQQENTEAFF,TGTGCCAGCAGTCAACAGGAAAACACTGAAGCTTTCTTT
.,TRBV7-9,TRBJ1-2,.,CASSLAQGRNSHGYTF,TGTGCCAGCAGCTTAGCGCAGGGCAGGAATTCTCATGGCTACACCTTC